Detailed here is one T cell receptor beta chain. CDR3 length: 17 residues. Trimming cost V 2 bases and J 6 bases; bases outside gene matches: 12. Per the germline V gene, CDR1 is LNHDA and CDR2 is SQIVND (reference sequence). This entry comes from a study of blood T cell repertoires in COVID-19. Study at large: Acute-phase and convalescent COVID-19 samples originated in the United States, Italy and Spain. T cells, B-cell-depleted T cells, or PBMCs supplied cDNA or gDNA.

Using immunoSEQ multiplex PCR, the repertoire was profiled, and TCRdb retains in-frame clones only, with some absent. Found here are some 44,000 clones, about 88% of them singletons; the top ten hold approximately 2.6%. The specimen sequenced was peripheral blood. This chain joins TRBV19 and TRBJ1-5, with TRBD1 matching 8 bases. The sequence derives from a human donor in a cohort sampled during active COVID-19. CDR3 in amino acids: CASSITGAAGGFQPQHF. The CDR3 nucleotides read TGTGCCAGTAGTATAACGGGGGCGGCAGGGGGCTTTCAGCCCCAGCATTTT.